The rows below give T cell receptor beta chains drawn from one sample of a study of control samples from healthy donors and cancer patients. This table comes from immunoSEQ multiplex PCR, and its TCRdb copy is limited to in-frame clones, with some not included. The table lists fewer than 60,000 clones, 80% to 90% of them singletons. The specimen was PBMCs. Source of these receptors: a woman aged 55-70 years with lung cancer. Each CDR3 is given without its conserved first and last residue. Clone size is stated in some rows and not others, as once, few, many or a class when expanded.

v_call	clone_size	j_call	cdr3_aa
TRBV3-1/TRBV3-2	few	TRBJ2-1	ASSPSGRTYNEQF
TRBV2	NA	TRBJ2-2	ASGIRGSTGELF
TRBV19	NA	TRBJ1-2	ASSTRDRGSYGYT
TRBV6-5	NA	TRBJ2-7	ASRETGPYEQY
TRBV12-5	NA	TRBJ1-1	ASGPGRNTEAF
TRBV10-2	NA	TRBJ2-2	ASRRLAENTGELF
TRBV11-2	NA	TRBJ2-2	ASSLGGGTGELF
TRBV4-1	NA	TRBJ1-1	ASSQDWDRLSTEAF
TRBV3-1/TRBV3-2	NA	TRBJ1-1	ASSQDRVTEAF
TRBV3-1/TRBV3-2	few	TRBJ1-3	ASSRRGQGGNTIY
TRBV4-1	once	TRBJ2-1	ASSQDRGRVTYNEQF
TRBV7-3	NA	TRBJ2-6	ASSFELGQSNVLT
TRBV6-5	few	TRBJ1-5	ASGRGGSNQPQH
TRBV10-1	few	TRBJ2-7	ATGNRGGTNGRETYEQY
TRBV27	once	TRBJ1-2	ASSLSVAGGALAGYT
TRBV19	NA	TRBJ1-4	ASRKQGTTNEKLF
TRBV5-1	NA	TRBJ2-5	ASSSGTSGLQETQY
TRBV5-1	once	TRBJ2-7	ASTFLTGTVAYEQY
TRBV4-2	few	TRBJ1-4	ASSADIGEKLF